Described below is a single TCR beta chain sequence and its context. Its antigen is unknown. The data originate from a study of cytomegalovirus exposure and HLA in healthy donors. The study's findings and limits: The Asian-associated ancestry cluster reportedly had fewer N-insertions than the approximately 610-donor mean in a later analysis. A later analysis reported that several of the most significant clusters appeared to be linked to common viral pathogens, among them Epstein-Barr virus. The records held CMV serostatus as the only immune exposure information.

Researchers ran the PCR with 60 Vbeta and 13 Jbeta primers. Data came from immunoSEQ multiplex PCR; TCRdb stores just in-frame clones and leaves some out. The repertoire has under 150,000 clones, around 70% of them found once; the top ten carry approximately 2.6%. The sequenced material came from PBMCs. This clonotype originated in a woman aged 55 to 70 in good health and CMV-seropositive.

In DNA, the CDR3 is TGTGCCAGCAGCTTAGGGGGAGGGCAGTATTTT. It translates to CASSLGGGQYF. V and J are TRBV11-2 and TRBJ2-3; the D gene is possibly TRBD2 (6 bases). Germline loops: CDR1 SGHAT, CDR2 FQNNGV. This CDR3 is 11 amino acids long. The germline V and J ends were trimmed by 1 base and 11 bases, with 7 bases remaining between them. Drawing the rest from reference TRBV11-2 and TRBJ2-3, the complete variable domain is EAGVAQSPRYKIIEKRQSVAFWCNPISGHATLYWYQQILGQGPKLLIQFQNNGVVDDSQLPKDRFSAERLKGVDSTLKIQPAKLEDSAVYLCASSLGGGQYFGPGTRLTVL.